This T cell receptor (beta chain) derives from a study of blood T cell repertoires in COVID-19. Study information: Material from acute and convalescent COVID-19 was sourced from the United States, Italy and Spain. The cDNA or gDNA used as material had been derived from T cells, B-cell-depleted T cells, or PBMCs.

The ends were cut back, 5 bases at V and 8 bases at J, with 9 bases in the middle. The germline gives CDR1 SEHNR, CDR2 FQNEAQ (reference sequence). The CDR3 is 11 residues long. Source study methods: The assay estimated nucleated cells by amplifying reference gene primers. Sequencing was performed with immunoSEQ multiplex PCR; in TCRdb, only in-frame clones are kept and a portion is missing. That table supplies the V and J calls and clone size; D and trimming were determined from the DNA. The data show approximately 29,000 clones, around 72% seen once. The chain carries TRBV7-9 and TRBJ1-1; a possible D gene is TRBD1 (6 bases). Sequencing was carried out using peripheral blood. This receptor was obtained from a boy aged 2 to 10 with active or convalescent COVID-19. The CDR3 sequence is CASSPRGEAFF. CDR3 in DNA: TGTGCCAGCAGCCCCAGGGGCGAAGCTTTCTTT.